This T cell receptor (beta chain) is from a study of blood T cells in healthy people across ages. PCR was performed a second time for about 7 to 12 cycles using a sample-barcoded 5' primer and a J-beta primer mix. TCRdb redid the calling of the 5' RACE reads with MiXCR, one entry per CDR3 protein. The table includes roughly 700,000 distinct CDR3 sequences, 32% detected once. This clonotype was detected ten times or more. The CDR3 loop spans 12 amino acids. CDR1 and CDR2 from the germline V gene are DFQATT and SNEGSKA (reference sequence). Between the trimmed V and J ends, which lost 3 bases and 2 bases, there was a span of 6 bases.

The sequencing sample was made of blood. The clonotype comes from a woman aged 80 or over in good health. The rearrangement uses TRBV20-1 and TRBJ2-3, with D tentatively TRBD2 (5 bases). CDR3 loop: CSASGVTDTQYF. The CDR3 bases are TGCAGTGCTAGCGGGGTCACAGATACGCAGTATTTT.